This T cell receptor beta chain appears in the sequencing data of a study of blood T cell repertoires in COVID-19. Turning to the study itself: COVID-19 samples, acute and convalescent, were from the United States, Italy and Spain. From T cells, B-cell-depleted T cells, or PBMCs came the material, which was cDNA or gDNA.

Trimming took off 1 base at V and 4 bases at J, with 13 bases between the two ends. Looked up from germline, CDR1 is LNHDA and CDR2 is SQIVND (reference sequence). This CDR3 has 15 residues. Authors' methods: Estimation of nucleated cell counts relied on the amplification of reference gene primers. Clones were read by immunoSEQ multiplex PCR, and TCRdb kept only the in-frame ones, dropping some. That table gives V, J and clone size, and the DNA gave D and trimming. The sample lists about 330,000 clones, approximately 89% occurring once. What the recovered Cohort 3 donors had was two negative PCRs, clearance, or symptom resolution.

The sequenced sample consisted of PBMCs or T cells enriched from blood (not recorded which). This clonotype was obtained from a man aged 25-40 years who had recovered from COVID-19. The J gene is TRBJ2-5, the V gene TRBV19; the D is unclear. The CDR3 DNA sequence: TGTGCCAGTAGTATAGGCGGCGGCAGTCCAGAGACCCAGTACTTC. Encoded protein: CASSIGGGSPETQYF. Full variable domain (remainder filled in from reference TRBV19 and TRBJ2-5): DGGITQSPKYLFRKEGQNVTLSCEQNLNHDAMYWYRQDPGQGLRLIYYSQIVNDFQKGDIAEGYSVSREKKESFPLTVTSAQKNPTAFYLCASSIGGGSPETQYFGPGTRLLVL.